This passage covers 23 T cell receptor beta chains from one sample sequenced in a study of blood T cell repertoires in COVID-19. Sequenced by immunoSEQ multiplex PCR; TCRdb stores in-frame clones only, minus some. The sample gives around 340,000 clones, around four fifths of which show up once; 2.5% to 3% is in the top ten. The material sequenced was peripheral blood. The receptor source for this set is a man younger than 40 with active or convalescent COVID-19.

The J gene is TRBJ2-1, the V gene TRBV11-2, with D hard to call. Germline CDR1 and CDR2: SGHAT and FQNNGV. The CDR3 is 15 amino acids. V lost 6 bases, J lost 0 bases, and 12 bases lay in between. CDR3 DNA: TGTGCCAGCAGAACTTACTCGAGCTCCTACAATGAGCAGTTCTTC. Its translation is CASRTYSSSYNEQFF.

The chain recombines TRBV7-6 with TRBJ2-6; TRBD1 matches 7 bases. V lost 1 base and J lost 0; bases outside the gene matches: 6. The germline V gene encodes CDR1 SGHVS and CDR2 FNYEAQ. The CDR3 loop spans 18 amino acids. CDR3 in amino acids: CASSLVRTGNSGANVLTF. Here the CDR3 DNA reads TGTGCCAGCAGCTTAGTTAGGACAGGAAACTCTGGGGCCAACGTCCTGACTTTC.

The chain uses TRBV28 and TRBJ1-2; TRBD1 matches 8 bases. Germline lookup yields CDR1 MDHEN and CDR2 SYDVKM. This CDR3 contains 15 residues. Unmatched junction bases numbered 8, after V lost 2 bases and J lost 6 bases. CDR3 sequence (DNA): TGTGCCAGCAGTTTAGCCCCCCAGGGGGCTAATGGCTACACCTTC. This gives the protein CASSLAPQGANGYTF.

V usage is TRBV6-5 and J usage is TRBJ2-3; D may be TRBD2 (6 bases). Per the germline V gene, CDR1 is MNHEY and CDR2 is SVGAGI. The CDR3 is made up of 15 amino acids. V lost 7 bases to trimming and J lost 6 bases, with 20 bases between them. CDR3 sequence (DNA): TGTGCCAGCAATTGGGAGCTCGGGAGAGGGGATACGCAGTATTTT. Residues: CASNWELGRGDTQYF.

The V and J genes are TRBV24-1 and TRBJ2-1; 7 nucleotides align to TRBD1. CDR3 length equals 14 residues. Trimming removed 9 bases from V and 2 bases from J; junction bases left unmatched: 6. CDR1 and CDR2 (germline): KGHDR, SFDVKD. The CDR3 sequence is CATEGADTYNEQFF. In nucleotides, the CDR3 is TGTGCCACCGAGGGGGCGGATACCTACAATGAGCAGTTCTTC.

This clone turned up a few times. In nucleotides, the CDR3 is TGTGCCAGCAGTTTCGGCGGGAACACTGAAGCTTTCTTT. As protein: CASSFGGNTEAFF. V gene TRBV12-3 or TRBV12-4 combines with J gene TRBJ1-1, with D unresolved. The CDR3 covers 13 residues. Trimming removed 3 bases at V and 1 base at J, with 6 bases between.

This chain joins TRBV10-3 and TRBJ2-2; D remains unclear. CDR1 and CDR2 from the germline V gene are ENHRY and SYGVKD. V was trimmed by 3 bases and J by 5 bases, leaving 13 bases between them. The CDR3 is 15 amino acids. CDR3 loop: CAISDVEEPTGELFF. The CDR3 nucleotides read TGTGCCATCAGTGACGTTGAGGAGCCAACCGGGGAGCTGTTTTTT.

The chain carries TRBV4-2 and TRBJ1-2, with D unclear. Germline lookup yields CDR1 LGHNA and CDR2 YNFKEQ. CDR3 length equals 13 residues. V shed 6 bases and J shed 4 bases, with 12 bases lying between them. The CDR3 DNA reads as TGTGCCAGCAGGCCGACGGAGGGCTATGGCTACACCTTC. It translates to CASRPTEGYGYTF.

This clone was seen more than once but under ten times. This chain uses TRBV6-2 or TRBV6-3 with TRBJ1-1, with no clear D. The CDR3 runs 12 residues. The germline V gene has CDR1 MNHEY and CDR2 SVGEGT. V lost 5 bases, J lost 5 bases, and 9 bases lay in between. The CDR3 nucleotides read TGTGCCAGCAGTCTACAGTTTACTGAAGCTTTCTTT. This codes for CASSLQFTEAFF.

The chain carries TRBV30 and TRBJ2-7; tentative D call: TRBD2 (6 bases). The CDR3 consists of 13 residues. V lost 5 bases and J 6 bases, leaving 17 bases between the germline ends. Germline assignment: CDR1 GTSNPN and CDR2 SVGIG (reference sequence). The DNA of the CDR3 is TGTGCCTGGGACCGGACGGGAGCTAGCGAGCAGTACTTC. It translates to CAWDRTGASEQYF.

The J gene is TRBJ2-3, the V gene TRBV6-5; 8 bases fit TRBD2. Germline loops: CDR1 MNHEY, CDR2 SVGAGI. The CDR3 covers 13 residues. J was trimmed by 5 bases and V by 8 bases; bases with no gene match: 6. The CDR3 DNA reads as TGTGCCAGCCAGACTAGCGTTGGAGATACGCAGTATTTT. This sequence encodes CASQTSVGDTQYF.

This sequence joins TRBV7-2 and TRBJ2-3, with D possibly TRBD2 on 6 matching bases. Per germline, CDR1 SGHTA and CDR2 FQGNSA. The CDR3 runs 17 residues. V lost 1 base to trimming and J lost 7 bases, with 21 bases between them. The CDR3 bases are TGTGCCAGCAGCTTAGTCGGGAGCGAGTGGGAGTCTAATACGCAGTATTTT. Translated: CASSLVGSEWESNTQYF.

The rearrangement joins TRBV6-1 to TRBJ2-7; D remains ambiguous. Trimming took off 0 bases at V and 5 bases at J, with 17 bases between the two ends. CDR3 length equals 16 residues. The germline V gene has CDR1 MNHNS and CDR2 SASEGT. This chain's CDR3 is CASSEARERLRNEQYF. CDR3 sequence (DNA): TGTGCCAGCAGTGAAGCAAGAGAACGGCTGCGGAACGAGCAGTACTTC.

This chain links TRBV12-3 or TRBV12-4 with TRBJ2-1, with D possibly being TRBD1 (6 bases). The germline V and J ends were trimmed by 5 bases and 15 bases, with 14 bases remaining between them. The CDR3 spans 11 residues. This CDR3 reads CASSQGFNRFF. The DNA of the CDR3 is TGTGCCAGCAGTCAGGGGTTTAATAGGTTCTTC.

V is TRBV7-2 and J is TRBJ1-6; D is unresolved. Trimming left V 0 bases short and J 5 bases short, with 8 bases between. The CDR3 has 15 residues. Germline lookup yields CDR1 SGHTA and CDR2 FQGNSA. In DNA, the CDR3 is TGTGCCAGCAGCTTAGCGAACAGCCATAATTCACCCCTCCACTTT. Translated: CASSLANSHNSPLHF. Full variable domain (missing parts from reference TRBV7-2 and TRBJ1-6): GAGVSQSPSNKVTEKGKDVELRCDPISGHTALYWYRQSLGQGLEFLIYFQGNSAPDKSGLPSDRFSAERTGGSVSTLTIQRTQQEDSAVYLCASSLANSHNSPLHFGNGTRLTVT.

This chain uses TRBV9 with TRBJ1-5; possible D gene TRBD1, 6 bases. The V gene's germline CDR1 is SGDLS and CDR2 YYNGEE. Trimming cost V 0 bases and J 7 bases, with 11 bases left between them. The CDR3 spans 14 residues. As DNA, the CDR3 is TGTGCCAGCAGCGTAGACAGGGAAGGACAGCCCCAGCATTTT. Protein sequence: CASSVDREGQPQHF. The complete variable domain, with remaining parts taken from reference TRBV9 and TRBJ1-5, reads DSGVTQTPKHLITATGQRVTLRCSPRSGDLSVYWYQQSLDQGLQFLIQYYNGEERAKGNILERFSAQQFPDLHSELNLSSLELGDSALYFCASSVDREGQPQHFGDGTRLSIL.

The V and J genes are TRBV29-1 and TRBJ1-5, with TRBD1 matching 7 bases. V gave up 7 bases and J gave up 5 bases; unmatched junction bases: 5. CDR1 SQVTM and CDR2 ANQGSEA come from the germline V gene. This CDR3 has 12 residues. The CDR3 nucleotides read TGCAGCGCCCGGGACAGCGATCAGCCCCAGCATTTT. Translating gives CSARDSDQPQHF. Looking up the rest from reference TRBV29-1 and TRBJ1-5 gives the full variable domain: SAVISQKPSRDICQRGTSLTIQCQVDSQVTMMFWYRQQPGQSLTLIATANQGSEATYESGFVIDKFPISRPNLTFSTLTVSNMSPEDSSIYLCSARDSDQPQHFGDGTRLSIL.

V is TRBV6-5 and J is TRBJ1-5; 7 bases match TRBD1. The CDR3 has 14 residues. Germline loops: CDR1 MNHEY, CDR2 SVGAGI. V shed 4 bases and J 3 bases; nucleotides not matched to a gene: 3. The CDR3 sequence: CASSSGTVNQPQHF. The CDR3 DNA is TGTGCCAGCAGTTCAGGGACAGTCAATCAGCCCCAGCATTTT.

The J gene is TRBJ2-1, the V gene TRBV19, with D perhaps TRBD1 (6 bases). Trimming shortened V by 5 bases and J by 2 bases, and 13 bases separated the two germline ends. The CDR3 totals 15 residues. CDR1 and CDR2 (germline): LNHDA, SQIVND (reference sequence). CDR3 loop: CASSGQGLPYNEQFF. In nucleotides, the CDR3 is TGTGCCAGTAGTGGGCAGGGGTTGCCCTACAATGAGCAGTTCTTC.

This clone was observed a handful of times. The CDR3 nucleotides read TGTGCCAGCTCTTTAGCCTCTGGAAACACCATATATTTT. Amino acids: CASSLASGNTIYF. V gene TRBV6-5 combines with J gene TRBJ1-3, with unresolved D. Germline V gene data show CDR1 as MNHEY and CDR2 as SVGAGI. The CDR3 is 13 amino acids. V lost 8 bases, J lost 0 bases, and 8 bases lay in between.

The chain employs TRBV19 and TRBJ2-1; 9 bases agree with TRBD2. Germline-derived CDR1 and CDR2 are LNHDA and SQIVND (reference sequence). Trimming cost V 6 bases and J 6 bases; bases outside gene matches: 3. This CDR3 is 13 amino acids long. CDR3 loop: CASRGLAANEQFF. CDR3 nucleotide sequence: TGTGCCAGTAGGGGACTAGCCGCCAATGAGCAGTTCTTC.

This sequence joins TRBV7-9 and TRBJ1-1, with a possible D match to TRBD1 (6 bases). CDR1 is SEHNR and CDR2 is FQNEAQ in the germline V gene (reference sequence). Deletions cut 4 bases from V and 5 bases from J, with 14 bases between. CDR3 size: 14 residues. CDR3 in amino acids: CASSSRNRETEAFF. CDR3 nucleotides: TGTGCCAGCAGCTCCCGGAACAGGGAAACTGAAGCTTTCTTT.

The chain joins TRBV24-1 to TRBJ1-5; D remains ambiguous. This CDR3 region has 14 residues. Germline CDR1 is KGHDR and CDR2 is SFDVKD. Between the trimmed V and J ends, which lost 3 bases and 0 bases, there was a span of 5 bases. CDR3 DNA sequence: TGTGCCACCAGTGATACTAGTAGCAATCAGCCCCAGCATTTT. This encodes CATSDTSSNQPQHF.